A single sample is the source of the 22 T cell receptor beta chains below, sequenced in a study of Tregs in tolerant kidney transplant recipients (dated by TCRdb to between 2019 and 2020). The time point label of this sample denotes: blood sample drawn before combined kidney and bone marrow transplant. Receptor libraries were prepared by the immunoSEQ multiplex PCR assay. As stored in TCRdb, this immuneACCESS dataset retains in-frame rearrangements with V and J assigned. A fraction of the clones does not appear; measured against another copy, unresolved V genes explain less than half of the discrepancy, and the remainder lacks a known reason. The sample table contains more than 60,000 clones; only one count was recorded for more than 95% of them. Around 0.6% of the sample is in the top ten clones. Sequenced here: CD4+ T cells from blood, sampled before the transplant. These receptor sequences come from a human donor who received a combined kidney and bone marrow transplant.

The chain combines TRBV11-1 with TRBJ2-1, with TRBD2 identical over 13 bases. The V gene's germline CDR1 is SGHAT and CDR2 FQDESV (reference sequence). The CDR3 has 17 amino acids. V lost 2 bases, J lost 15 bases, and 16 bases stayed unmatched. The CDR3 bases are TGTGCCAGCAGCTTAATGGCCTCAGGACTAGCGGGAGATAGTCGGTTCTTC. Translating gives CASSLMASGLAGDSRFF.

This chain links TRBV7-2 with TRBJ1-4, with D possibly matching TRBD1 (6 bases). V was trimmed by 2 bases and J by 3 bases, leaving 16 bases between them. This CDR3 is built from 17 residues. CDR1 and CDR2 (germline): SGHTA, FQGNSA. The CDR3 here is CASSLRGGGLSNEKLFF. The CDR3 DNA is TGTGCCAGCAGCTTAAGGGGTGGGGGCCTGTCTAATGAAAAACTGTTTTTT.

This clone was seen a single time. The chain carries TRBV4-2 and TRBJ2-1; TRBD2 matches at 8 bases. CDR1 is LGHNA and CDR2 is YNFKEQ in the germline V gene. This CDR3 has 18 amino acids. V shed 0 bases, J shed 7 bases, and the junction held 14 bases outside the gene matches. Here the CDR3 DNA reads TGTGCCAGCAGCCAAGATCTGAGAAAGCGGGAGAACTATAATGAGCAGTTCTTC. Translated: CASSQDLRKRENYNEQFF.

The chain couples TRBV7-9 to TRBJ2-7; 10 nucleotides line up with TRBD1. Unmatched junction bases numbered 11, after V lost 5 bases and J lost 1 base. Per germline, CDR1 SEHNR and CDR2 FQNEAQ (reference sequence). This CDR3 has 17 residues. This chain's CDR3 is CASSRLVGTGESYEQYF. In DNA form, the CDR3 reads TGTGCCAGCAGCCGCCTCGTTGGGACAGGGGAGTCCTACGAGCAGTACTTC.

CDR3 coding DNA: TGTGCCAGCAGTTCAACAGGGTACAATGAGCAGTTCTTC. Protein product: CASSSTGYNEQFF. The J gene is TRBJ2-1, the V gene TRBV28; tentative D call: TRBD1 (6 bases). The germline CDR1 and CDR2 sequences are MDHEN and SYDVKM. Trimming removed 4 bases at V and 4 bases at J, with 8 bases between. The length of the CDR3 is 13 residues.

V is TRBV7-3 and J is TRBJ2-7; 9 bases map to TRBD2. This CDR3 has 15 amino acids. The J segment lost 2 bases and the V segment lost 3 bases, leaving 5 bases of the junction unmatched. Germline CDR1 is SGHTA and CDR2 is FQGTGA. This chain's CDR3 is CASSFFAGGPYEQYF. CDR3 DNA sequence: TGTGCCAGCAGCTTCTTCGCGGGAGGGCCCTACGAGCAGTACTTC.

V and J are TRBV4-2 and TRBJ2-7, with D perhaps matching TRBD2 (6 bases). Germline lookup yields CDR1 LGHNA and CDR2 YNFKEQ. V was cut by 5 bases and J by 2 bases, with 19 bases left in between. There are 16 residues in the CDR3. The CDR3 loop reads CASSTHRSGPTYEQYF. For the CDR3, the DNA is TGTGCCAGCAGCACACACCGGAGCGGGCCGACCTACGAGCAGTACTTC.

V and J are TRBV9 and TRBJ1-2; D is undetermined. The CDR3 consists of 12 residues. V was clipped by 4 bases and J by 3 bases, with 7 bases between them. Germline CDR1 SGDLS, CDR2 YYNGEE. For the CDR3, the DNA is TGTGCCAGCAGCAAAGAGCACTATGGCTACACCTTC. This codes for CASSKEHYGYTF.

V and J are TRBV28 and TRBJ1-4; a possible D gene is TRBD1 (6 bases). The length of the CDR3 is 15 residues. Germline V gene data show CDR1 as MDHEN and CDR2 as SYDVKM. The ends were cut back, 4 bases at V and 7 bases at J, with 16 bases in the middle. CDR3 coding DNA: TGTGCCAGCAGTTCCGGTCAGGGGAAGAGTGAAAAACTGTTTTTT. Protein product: CASSSGQGKSEKLFF.

The CDR3, as DNA: TGCGCCAGCAGCCGCCCCCGACAGGGAAAATTTGAAGCTTTCTTT. Encoded protein: CASSRPRQGKFEAFF. This chain connects TRBV4-1 to TRBJ1-1; TRBD1 matches at 7 bases. Germline values: CDR1 MGHRA, CDR2 YSYEKL. The CDR3 runs to 15 residues. V dropped 4 bases and J dropped 7; count of bases not matched to a gene: 12.

This chain links TRBV11-3 with TRBJ2-5; D might be TRBD2 (6 bases). The length of the CDR3 is 13 residues. Trimming pared 5 bases from V and 2 bases from J, leaving 9 bases between. Germline V gene lookup returns CDR1 SGHNT and CDR2 YENEEA. The CDR3: CASSPGDQETQYF. The DNA for the CDR3 is TGTGCCAGCAGCCCGGGGGATCAAGAGACCCAGTACTTC.

The chain employs TRBV9 and TRBJ2-2; 7 nucleotides line up with TRBD2. Per the germline V gene, CDR1 is SGDLS and CDR2 is YYNGEE. V lost 1 base, J lost 1 base, and 4 bases stayed unmatched. This CDR3 is 16 amino acids long. CDR3 residues: CASSVRSGMNTGELFF. The CDR3 nucleotides read TGTGCCAGCAGCGTACGGAGCGGGATGAACACCGGGGAGCTGTTTTTT.

Remarks on this clone: The germline gene is not matched at one end of the junction; a read error may be the cause. The genes are TRBV7-9 and TRBJ1-2; TRBD1 aligns across 7 bases. CDR3 length equals 15 residues. In germline, CDR1 is SEHNR, CDR2 FQNEAQ (reference sequence). The CDR3 DNA is TGTGCCAGCAGCCTAGCGGGGACAGCGGCAATCGGCTACACCTTC. It yields the protein CASSLAGTAAIGYTF. Drawing the rest from reference TRBV7-9 and TRBJ1-2, the complete variable domain is DTGVSQNPRHKITKRGQNVTFRCDPISEHNRLYWYRQTLGQGPEFLTYFQNEAQLEKSRLLSDRFSAERPKGSFSTLEIQRTEQGDSAMYLCASSLAGTAAIGYTFGSGTRLTVV.

This clone appeared a single time. The J gene is TRBJ2-3, the V gene TRBV9; weak D call: TRBD2 (5 bases). Trimming removed 0 bases from V and 2 bases from J, with 10 bases in between. The CDR3 is 15 residues long. The germline gives CDR1 SGDLS, CDR2 YYNGEE. CDR3: CASSVGGFYTDTQYF. The DNA for the CDR3 is TGTGCCAGCAGCGTAGGCGGGTTCTACACAGATACGCAGTATTTT.

V gene TRBV5-1 combines with J gene TRBJ1-2; possible D gene TRBD1, 6 bases. The CDR3 sequence is 14 residues long. Germline CDR1 and CDR2: SGHRS and YFSETQ. Trimming stripped 0 bases from V and 5 bases from J, with 11 bases between. CDR3 loop: CASSLAGGAYGYTF. CDR3 DNA: TGCGCCAGCAGCTTGGCCGGGGGGGCATATGGCTACACCTTC. The full variable domain, with the rest looked up from reference TRBV5-1 and TRBJ1-2, is KAGVTQTPRYLIKTRGQQVTLSCSPISGHRSVSWYQQTPGQGLQFLFEYFSETQRNKGNFPGRFSGRQFSNSRSEMNVSTLELGDSALYLCASSLAGGAYGYTFGSGTRLTVV.

This clone occurred once. This chain uses TRBV7-9 with TRBJ2-1, with D unresolved. Trimming took off 2 bases at V and 5 bases at J, with 10 bases between the two ends. Germline V gene data show CDR1 as SEHNR and CDR2 as FQNEAQ (reference sequence). The CDR3 sequence is 14 residues long. CDR3 in DNA: TGTGCCAGCAGCTTATTTAGCAGAAACAATGAGCAGTTCTTC. It is translated as CASSLFSRNNEQFF.

The V and J genes are TRBV11-2 and TRBJ1-1; 7 bases align to TRBD1. CDR1 is SGHAT and CDR2 is FQNNGV in the germline V gene. J was trimmed by 5 bases and V by 5 bases; bases with no gene match: 8. This CDR3 region has 14 residues. The CDR3 loop is CASSPLDRMTEAFF. As DNA, the CDR3 is TGTGCCAGCAGCCCCCTGGACAGGATGACTGAAGCTTTCTTT.

The CDR3 region is CASSFRQGGAFF. In nucleotides, the CDR3 is TGTGCCAGCAGCTTCCGACAGGGGGGTGCTTTCTTT. This chain joins TRBV7-2 and TRBJ1-1, with 9 nucleotides matching TRBD1. CDR3 length: 12 residues. From germline, CDR1 is SGHTA and CDR2 FQGNSA. The V and J ends lost 3 bases and 11 bases, in that order; junction bases with no gene match: 4. Together with reference TRBV7-2 and TRBJ1-1, the CDR3 gives the full variable domain: GAGVSQSPSNKVTEKGKDVELRCDPISGHTALYWYRQSLGQGLEFLIYFQGNSAPDKSGLPSDRFSAERTGGSVSTLTIQRTQQEDSAVYLCASSFRQGGAFFGQGTRLTVV.

The rearrangement uses TRBV18 and TRBJ2-1; no definite D call. Germline V gene sequence: CDR1 KGHSH, CDR2 LQKENI. The V and J ends lost 0 bases and 8 bases respectively, with 17 bases between them. This CDR3 spans 16 amino acids. CDR3 protein: CASSPPVGLTRHEQFF. CDR3 DNA: TGTGCCAGCTCACCACCGGTTGGTTTGACAAGACATGAGCAGTTCTTC.

The chain uses TRBV5-1 and TRBJ2-7; 7 nucleotides align to TRBD1. Germline CDR1 SGHRS, CDR2 YFSETQ. CDR3 size: 14 residues. The ends lost 0 bases at V and 2 bases at J; junction bases unmatched: 2. In nucleotides, the CDR3 is TGCGCCAGCAGCTTGGGGACAGGAACCTACGAGCAGTACTTC. Translating gives CASSLGTGTYEQYF.

The rearrangement uses TRBV27 and TRBJ1-2; D might be TRBD1 (6 bases). Germline V lookup: CDR1 MNHEY, CDR2 SMNVEV (reference sequence). V lost 3 bases and J 2 bases, leaving 7 bases between the germline ends. This CDR3 comprises 13 residues. The CDR3 coding sequence is TGTGCCAGCAGTTTCGACAGGAACTATGGCTACACCTTC. Translating it yields CASSFDRNYGYTF.

The genes are TRBV28 and TRBJ2-6; 9 bases fit TRBD1. The V and J ends lost 6 bases and 0 bases, in that order; junction bases with no gene match: 3. The CDR3 length is 16 residues. The germline V gene has CDR1 MDHEN and CDR2 SYDVKM. The CDR3 region is CASRRQGGSGANVLTF. In DNA form, the CDR3 reads TGTGCCAGCAGAAGACAGGGGGGCTCTGGGGCCAACGTCCTGACTTTC.